The next 14 T cell receptor beta chains were all read from a single sample in a study of regulatory T cells in long-lasting Graves disease. Investigators prepared the TCR beta libraries by applying iRepertoire HTBI primers and Arm-PCR of CDR3 regions. TCRdb itself ran the multiplex PCR reads through MiXCR, one entry per CDR3 protein. Seen here are under 500,000 distinct CDR3 sequences, about a fifth observed once, and the top ten hold under 9%. This sample's time point: persistent/refractory GD, antithyroid drugs over 5 years with positive TRAb. Isolated PBMC RNA provided the starting material for the TCR library. Sequencing was performed on peripheral blood mononuclear cells (PBMCs), taken when the disease was refractory, from a patient treated with antithyroid drugs. These receptors all stem from a female donor with Graves disease.

This clonotype was recorded a few times. This chain joins TRBV28 and TRBJ1-5; the match to TRBD1 covers 8 bases. Trimming removed 7 bases from V and 5 bases from J; junction bases left unmatched: 16. The CDR3 consists of 17 residues. The germline V gene encodes CDR1 MDHEN and CDR2 SYDVKM. Here the CDR3 DNA reads TGTGCCAGCACCGACAGGGGCCGACTGCTAGCGGATCAGCCCCAGCATTTT. Translated: CASTDRGRLLADQPQHF.

This clonotype was seen a few times. J is TRBJ2-2 and V is TRBV19, with 10 positions matching TRBD2. The J segment lost 4 bases and the V segment lost 6 bases, leaving 2 bases of the junction unmatched. The germline CDR1 and CDR2 sequences are LNHDA and SQIVND (reference sequence). The CDR3 is 14 residues long. The CDR3 sequence: CASRGTSATGELFF. The CDR3 DNA follows: TGTGCCAGTAGGGGGACTAGCGCCACCGGGGAGCTGTTTTTT.

Remarks on this clonotype: One base away lies a much larger clone, so this may be a sequencing read error. V and J are TRBV15 and TRBJ2-7; D may be TRBD1 (5 bases). V lost 8 bases to trimming and J lost 1 base, with 18 bases between them. The CDR3 is made up of 15 amino acids. In germline, CDR1 is LNHNV, CDR2 YYDKDF (reference sequence). CDR3 DNA sequence: TGTGCCACCGGCAACGACAGCATCACGTCCTACGAGCAGTACTTC. Translation gives CATGNDSITSYEQYF.

This clonotype was seen at least ten times. The chain employs TRBV9 and TRBJ1-2; unclear D gene. The V end was cut by 0 bases, the J end by 3 bases, with 9 bases between. The CDR3 extends over 14 amino acids. Germline CDR1 and CDR2: SGDLS and YYNGEE. The CDR3 DNA reads as TGTGCCAGCAGCGTAGGTCCGGAAGACTATGGCTACACCTTC. As protein: CASSVGPEDYGYTF.

This clonotype came up many times. The J gene is TRBJ2-7, the V gene TRBV11-1; maybe TRBD2 (5 bases). Trimming removed 1 base from V and 3 bases from J, with 10 bases in between. Germline CDR1 reads SGHAT; CDR2 reads FQDESV (reference sequence). This CDR3 contains 14 residues. CDR3: CASSLEWTGYEQYF. CDR3 in DNA: TGTGCCAGCAGCTTAGAATGGACTGGCTACGAGCAGTACTTC.

This clonotype was detected only once. The rearrangement joins TRBV10-3 to TRBJ2-1; 7 bases agree with TRBD1. V gave up 6 bases and J gave up 4 bases; unmatched junction bases: 9. The CDR3 spans 15 residues. Germline V gives CDR1 ENHRY, CDR2 SYGVKD. As DNA, the CDR3 is TGTGCCATCAGGGAGACAGGGTCCGGTTACAATGAGCAGTTCTTC. Protein product: CAIRETGSGYNEQFF.

This clonotype was seen many times. The chain is built from TRBV11-2 and TRBJ2-2, with D tentatively TRBD2 (6 bases). With 8 bases removed from V and 0 bases from J, the gap between germline ends came to 13 bases. The CDR3 has 15 residues. The V gene's germline CDR1 is SGHAT and CDR2 FQNNGV. Here the CDR3 reads CASGSKRANTGELFF. The CDR3 DNA sequence: TGTGCCAGCGGATCAAAGCGGGCGAACACCGGGGAGCTGTTTTTT.

There are a few counts of this clonotype. The gene calls are TRBV5-1 and TRBJ2-7; TRBD1 agrees at 8 bases. This CDR3 contains 14 residues. CDR1 SGHRS and CDR2 YFSETQ come from the germline V gene. V lost 4 bases to trimming and J lost 4 bases; unmatched junction nucleotides: 7. The CDR3, as DNA: TGCGCCAGCAGCACGGACAGGGTCCGATACGAGCAGTACTTC. Translation gives CASSTDRVRYEQYF.

This clonotype was counted only a few times. The chain links TRBV9 to TRBJ1-6; 7 bases are a match to TRBD1. V shed 7 bases and J 10 bases; nucleotides not matched to a gene: 8. Germline lookup yields CDR1 SGDLS and CDR2 YYNGEE. This CDR3 comprises 13 residues. In DNA form, the CDR3 reads TGTGCCAGCTCGGAGACAGGGAGGTCACCCCTCCACTTT. Amino acid sequence: CASSETGRSPLHF.

The chain joins TRBV6-5 to TRBJ1-5; D is ambiguous. Germline lookup yields CDR1 MNHEY and CDR2 SVGAGI. Trimming removed 2 bases from V and 0 bases from J, with 11 bases in between. The CDR3 runs 16 residues. Here the CDR3 reads CASSYPDIYSNQPQHF. The CDR3 bases are TGTGCCAGCAGTTACCCCGACATCTATAGCAATCAGCCCCAGCATTTT.

Here the CDR3 reads CASSSQNKNTEAFF. The CDR3 DNA is TGTGCCAGCAGCTCGCAAAACAAGAACACTGAAGCTTTCTTT. The chain joins TRBV5-6 to TRBJ1-1; D ambiguous. The V gene's germline CDR1 is SGHDT and CDR2 YYEEEE. This CDR3 region has 14 residues. The V and J ends lost 3 bases and 1 base respectively, with 10 bases between them. The full variable domain, its missing parts supplied by reference TRBV5-6 and TRBJ1-1, is DAGVTQSPTHLIKTRGQQVTLRCSPKSGHDTVSWYQQALGQGPQFIFQYYEEEERQRGNFPDRFSGHQFPNYSSELNVNALLLGDSALYLCASSSQNKNTEAFFGQGTRLTVV.

This clonotype occurred a few times. V gene TRBV27 combines with J gene TRBJ2-7; 7 nucleotides agree with TRBD1. Looked up from germline, CDR1 is MNHEY and CDR2 is SMNVEV (reference sequence). The CDR3 is made up of 13 amino acids. J lost 12 bases, V lost 2 bases, and 10 bases had no gene match. DNA for the CDR3: TGTGCCAGCAGTTTAGGAAAAAGGACAGGTCGGTACTTC. It codes for CASSLGKRTGRYF.

There are a few counts of this clonotype. The V and J genes are TRBV6-1 and TRBJ2-7; D call uncertain. The germline V and J ends were trimmed by 8 bases and 6 bases, with 14 bases remaining between them. Germline V lookup: CDR1 MNHNS, CDR2 SASEGT. The CDR3 runs 12 residues. This chain's CDR3 is CASAGSPAEQYF. DNA for the CDR3: TGTGCCAGCGCCGGGTCCCCCGCCGAGCAGTACTTC.

The chain carries TRBV25-1 and TRBJ2-7; D is perhaps TRBD1 (5 bases). This CDR3 contains 14 residues. The V end lost 2 bases, the J end lost 0 bases, and 8 bases lay between the germline ends. Germline V gene data show CDR1 as MGHDK and CDR2 as SYGVNS. The CDR3 sequence is CASSERGFSYEQYF. The CDR3 coding sequence is TGTGCCAGCAGTGAAAGGGGATTCTCCTACGAGCAGTACTTC.